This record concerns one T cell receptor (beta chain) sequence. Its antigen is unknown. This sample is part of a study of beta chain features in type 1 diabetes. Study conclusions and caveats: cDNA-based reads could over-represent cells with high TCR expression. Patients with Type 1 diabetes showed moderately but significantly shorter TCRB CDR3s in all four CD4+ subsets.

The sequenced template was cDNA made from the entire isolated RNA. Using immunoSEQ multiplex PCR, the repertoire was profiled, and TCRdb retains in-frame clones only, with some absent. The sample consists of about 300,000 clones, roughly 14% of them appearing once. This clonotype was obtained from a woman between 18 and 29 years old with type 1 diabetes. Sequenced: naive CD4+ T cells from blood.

In nucleotides, the CDR3 is TGCGCCAGCAGCCCCTACTGGACACAAAACACTGAAGCTTTCTTT. Encoded protein: CASSPYWTQNTEAFF. The chain employs TRBV4-1 and TRBJ1-1; the D gene is possibly TRBD1 (5 bases). From germline, CDR1 is MGHRA and CDR2 YSYEKL. The CDR3 is 15 amino acids. V lost 4 bases and J 2 bases, leaving 14 bases between the germline ends.